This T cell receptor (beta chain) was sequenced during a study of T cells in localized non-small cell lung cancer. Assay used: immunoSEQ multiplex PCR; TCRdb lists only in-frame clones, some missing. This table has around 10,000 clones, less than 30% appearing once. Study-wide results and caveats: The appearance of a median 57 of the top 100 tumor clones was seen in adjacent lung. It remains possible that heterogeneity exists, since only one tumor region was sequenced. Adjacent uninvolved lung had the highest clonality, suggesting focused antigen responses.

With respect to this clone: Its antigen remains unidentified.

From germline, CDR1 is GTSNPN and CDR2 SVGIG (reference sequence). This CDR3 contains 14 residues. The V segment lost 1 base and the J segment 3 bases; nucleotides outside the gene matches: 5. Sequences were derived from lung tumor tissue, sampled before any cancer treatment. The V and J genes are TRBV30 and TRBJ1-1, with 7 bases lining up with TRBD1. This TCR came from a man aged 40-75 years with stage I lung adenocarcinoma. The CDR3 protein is CAWSAGGLYTEAFF. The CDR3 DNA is TGTGCCTGGAGTGCAGGGGGTCTGTACACTGAAGCTTTCTTT. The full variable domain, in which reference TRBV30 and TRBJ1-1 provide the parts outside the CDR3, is SQTIHQWPATLVQPVGSPLSLECTVEGTSNPNLYWYRQAAGRGLQLLFYSVGIGQISSEVPQNLSASRPQDRQFILSSKKLLLSDSGFYLCAWSAGGLYTEAFFGQGTRLTVV.